This T cell receptor (beta chain) appears in the sequencing data of a study of blood T cell repertoires in COVID-19. Across the study: Samples came from the United States, Italy and Spain, spanning acute and convalescent COVID-19.

In the authors' workflow: How many nucleated cells were present was estimated from reference gene primer amplification. The method was immunoSEQ multiplex PCR; TCRdb's version includes in-frame clones alone and lacks a portion of them. From that table come the V and J calls and clone size; the DNA was used to work out D and trimming. The table has about 240,000 clones, approximately 86% seen once. This CDR3 comprises 17 residues. Trimming removed 1 base from V and 9 bases from J; junction bases left unmatched: 11. Per the germline V gene, CDR1 is SNHLY and CDR2 is FYNNEI. The specimen sequenced was peripheral blood. This sequence originates from a woman aged 30 to 39 who had recovered from COVID-19. V gene TRBV2 combines with J gene TRBJ2-1; 11 bases are shared with TRBD2. The CDR3 DNA is TGTGCCAGCAGTGAAGGCGCGGTTAGCGGGGGGGCCAGTGAGCAGTTCTTC. It specifies CASSEGAVSGGASEQFF.